This T cell receptor beta chain was sequenced in a study of T cells in Graves' hyperthyroidism and ophthalmopathy. Study-wide findings and caveats: Among clonotypes expanded in thyroid above 0.001, most were also found in blood. With a median lead of approximately 6 months before onset, the model predicted ophthalmopathy.

Amplification of TCR beta CDR3 regions used RNA as the template. Initially, a first-round RT-PCR of the TCR CDR3 employed the HTBI primer set. TCRdb used MiXCR to reprocess the multiplex PCR reads, holding one entry per CDR3 protein. The table records about 840,000 distinct CDR3 sequences, 35% to 45% of them present only once. Germline V CDR1 and CDR2: DFQATT, SNEGSKA (reference sequence). CDR3 size: 12 residues. V was trimmed by 5 bases and J by 5 bases, leaving 12 bases between them. This clonotype was seen many times. What it recognizes is unknown. The TCR originated in a man aged 18-30 years with Graves' hyperthyroidism. Sequenced material: blood. The chain recombines TRBV20-1 with TRBJ2-5; tentatively, D is TRBD2 (6 bases). The CDR3 loop is CSAPDYGETQYF. CDR3 coding DNA: TGCAGTGCTCCGGACTACGGGGAGACCCAGTACTTC.